This note documents a single T cell receptor (beta chain) sequence. V was clipped by 7 bases and J by 4 bases; unmatched bases: 10. From germline, CDR1 is MDHEN and CDR2 SYDVKM. This CDR3 spans 16 amino acids. This record comes from a study of blood T cell repertoires in COVID-19. Study summary: COVID-19 samples from acute and convalescent phases originated in the United States, Italy and Spain.

This table comes from immunoSEQ multiplex PCR, and its TCRdb copy is limited to in-frame clones, with some not included. The sample gives fewer than 300,000 clones, under 90% of which show up once; roughly 3.1% is in the top ten. V usage is TRBV28 and J usage is TRBJ2-6; 7 nucleotides agree with TRBD1. The receptor was isolated from a woman between 18 and 30 years old with acute or convalescent COVID-19. The sample taken for sequencing was peripheral blood. The chain's CDR3 is CASTQSGTAGANVLTF. The CDR3 nucleotides are TGTGCCAGCACCCAATCCGGGACAGCAGGGGCCAACGTCCTGACTTTC.